These 32 T cell receptor beta chains came from one sample sequenced in a study of PD-L1 blockade in urothelial cancer. Specified time point: pretreatment peripheral blood. The protocol was immunoSEQ multiplex PCR, while the TCRdb copy is restricted to in-frame clones and leaves out a portion. The table lists over 45,000 clones, about 86% of them singletons, with approximately 21% in the top ten. Source: PBMCs, taken around atezolizumab (anti-PD-L1) treatment. Receptors originate from a man between 60 and 75 years old with urothelial cancer.

The V call is TRBV4-3, the J call TRBJ1-2; D call uncertain. V shed 0 bases and J shed 0 bases, with 8 bases lying between them. The length of the CDR3 is 15 residues. Germline V gene data show CDR1 as LGHNA and CDR2 as YSLEER. DNA for the CDR3: TGCGCCAGCAGCCAAGAGCGTGGAGCTAACTATGGCTACACCTTC. This encodes CASSQERGANYGYTF.

This chain links TRBV5-1 with TRBJ2-3, with 10 bases that match TRBD2. This CDR3 spans 16 amino acids. The germline CDR1 and CDR2 sequences are SGHRS and YFSETQ. The V segment lost 5 bases and the J segment 1 base; nucleotides outside the gene matches: 7. The DNA of the CDR3 is TGCGCCAGCAGACGTATTCTAGCGGGGGGCACAGATACGCAGTATTTT. Its translation is CASRRILAGGTDTQYF.

The genes are TRBV5-1 and TRBJ2-1; 8 bases agree with TRBD2. With V trimmed by 5 bases and J by 3 bases, 7 bases remained unmatched. The V gene's germline CDR1 is SGHRS and CDR2 YFSETQ. This CDR3 region has 15 residues. In DNA form, the CDR3 reads TGCGCCAGCAGAGGCGGGGGGCACTACTACAATGAGCAGTTCTTC. It is translated as CASRGGGHYYNEQFF.

This clone occurred once. V is TRBV10-1 and J is TRBJ2-5; 12 nucleotides align to TRBD2. This CDR3 region has 16 residues. CDR1 is WNHNN and CDR2 is SYGVQD in the germline V gene (reference sequence). J was trimmed by 1 base and V by 3 bases; bases with no gene match: 3. This CDR3 is CASSDGLAGFQETQYF. In DNA, the CDR3 is TGCGCCAGCAGTGACGGACTAGCGGGATTCCAAGAGACCCAGTACTTC.

The rearrangement links TRBV28 to TRBJ2-7; 12 bases fit TRBD2. This CDR3 has 14 residues. V shed 10 bases, J shed 2 bases, and the junction held 6 bases outside the gene matches. Germline V lookup: CDR1 MDHEN, CDR2 SYDVKM. The CDR3 nucleotides read TGTGCCATCGCTAGCGGGAGGGCCCCCTACGAGCAGTACTTC. Amino acids: CAIASGRAPYEQYF. Variable domain in full (rest from reference TRBV28 and TRBJ2-7): DVKVTQSSRYLVKRTGEKVFLECVQDMDHENMFWYRQDPGLGLRLIYFSYDVKMKEKGDIPEGYSVSREKKERFSLILESASTNQTSMYLCAIASGRAPYEQYFGPGTRLTVT.

As DNA, the CDR3 is TGTGCCAGCAGTGAACCCCAGGGCTACTATGGCTACACCTTC. This gives the protein CASSEPQGYYGYTF. The chain joins TRBV6-1 to TRBJ1-2; TRBD1 might be the D (5 bases). Trimming removed 2 bases from V and 3 bases from J, with 10 bases in between. Germline CDR1 and CDR2: MNHNS and SASEGT. The CDR3 extends over 14 amino acids.

The rearrangement links TRBV27 to TRBJ1-1, with D hard to call. V lost 3 bases and J lost 1, with 6 bases in between. This CDR3 region has 13 residues. Germline V gene data show CDR1 as MNHEY and CDR2 as SMNVEV (reference sequence). The CDR3 bases are TGTGCCAGCAGTTTCAGTGGGAACACTGAAGCTTTCTTT. Protein: CASSFSGNTEAFF.

V gene TRBV5-4 combines with J gene TRBJ2-3; 9 positions match TRBD1. Per the germline V gene, CDR1 is SGHNT and CDR2 is YYREEE (reference sequence). The length of the CDR3 is 19 residues. The V and J ends lost 4 bases and 3 bases, in that order; junction bases with no gene match: 18. The CDR3 DNA sequence: TGTGCCAGCAGCCCCCCGGGCCGGGACAGGGTCGCGGGGACAGATACGCAGTATTTT. Translated: CASSPPGRDRVAGTDTQYF.

In its sample, this clone was seen once. The chain recombines TRBV5-1 with TRBJ1-4, with D unclear. Trimming stripped 3 bases from V and 5 bases from J, with 14 bases between. The CDR3 totals 15 residues. Germline CDR1 and CDR2: SGHRS and YFSETQ. CDR3 in DNA: TGCGCCAGCAGCTCCTCAAAGCGGCAAAATGAAAAACTGTTTTTT. Amino acids: CASSSSKRQNEKLFF.

The genes are TRBV5-8 and TRBJ1-1; possibly TRBD1 for D (6 bases). Germline CDR1 reads SGHTS; CDR2 reads YDEGEE. The length of the CDR3 is 13 residues. The ends were cut back, 2 bases at V and 10 bases at J, with 15 bases in the middle. The CDR3 nucleotides read TGTGCCAGCAGCTTATTTCGGGACACGGGAGCTTTCTTT. Translated, it gives CASSLFRDTGAFF.

The DNA of the CDR3 is TGCGCCAGCAGCTCCCGGGACAGGGCATACGAGCAGTACTTC. Its translation is CASSSRDRAYEQYF. The chain recombines TRBV5-1 with TRBJ2-7, with 9 bases identical to TRBD1. The CDR3 has 14 amino acids. After removal of 3 bases from V and 4 bases from J, the junction contained 5 bases not matched to a gene. Germline-derived CDR1 and CDR2 are SGHRS and YFSETQ.

This clone was observed a few times. The rearrangement links TRBV5-1 to TRBJ1-4, with a possible D match to TRBD1 (5 bases). With 0 bases removed from V and 5 bases from J, the gap between germline ends came to 5 bases. CDR3 length: 13 residues. Germline values: CDR1 SGHRS, CDR2 YFSETQ. The CDR3 DNA sequence: TGCGCCAGCAGCTTGGGACAGAATGAAAAACTGTTTTTT. Translated: CASSLGQNEKLFF. The entire variable domain, with the rest obtained from reference TRBV5-1 and TRBJ1-4, is as follows: KAGVTQTPRYLIKTRGQQVTLSCSPISGHRSVSWYQQTPGQGLQFLFEYFSETQRNKGNFPGRFSGRQFSNSRSEMNVSTLELGDSALYLCASSLGQNEKLFFGSGTQLSVL.

The CDR3 bases are TGTGCCAGCAGCTTAGGGGACAGGGGCCCTTATGGCTACACCTTC. Encoded protein: CASSLGDRGPYGYTF. The chain carries TRBV11-2 and TRBJ1-2; 10 nucleotides align to TRBD1. With V trimmed by 1 base and J by 5 bases, 4 bases remained unmatched. Looked up from germline, CDR1 is SGHAT and CDR2 is FQNNGV. The CDR3 is 15 residues long.

The chain is built from TRBV4-3 and TRBJ1-4, with TRBD1 matching over 8 bases. This CDR3 spans 15 amino acids. Germline CDR1 reads LGHNA; CDR2 reads YSLEER. V was clipped by 3 bases and J by 8 bases; unmatched bases: 8. The CDR3 here is CASSHNGQGSEKLFF. CDR3 bases: TGCGCCAGCAGCCATAACGGACAGGGAAGCGAAAAACTGTTTTTT.

The rearrangement uses TRBV5-8 and TRBJ1-4; TRBD1 matches 8 bases. The CDR3 is 15 residues long. Germline V gives CDR1 SGHTS, CDR2 YDEGEE. J was trimmed by 8 bases and V by 1 base; bases with no gene match: 7. CDR3 residues: CASSLWTGMFEKLFF. CDR3 in DNA: TGTGCCAGCAGCTTGTGGACAGGGATGTTCGAAAAACTGTTTTTT.

The gene calls are TRBV9 and TRBJ2-2, with a tentative D call TRBD2 (5 bases). The germline gives CDR1 SGDLS, CDR2 YYNGEE. This CDR3 is built from 16 residues. V was shortened by 0 bases and J by 4 bases, with 13 bases between the two germline ends. The CDR3 DNA sequence: TGTGCCAGCAGCGTAGTGGGGAGACGGGGCACCGGGGAGCTGTTTTTT. Its protein is CASSVVGRRGTGELFF.

The chain joins TRBV7-2 to TRBJ1-4; tentative D call: TRBD1 (5 bases). Germline V lookup: CDR1 SGHTA, CDR2 FQGNSA. Between the trimmed V and J ends, which lost 1 base and 5 bases, there was a span of 11 bases. This CDR3 has 15 amino acids. CDR3 sequence: CASSLEFTGNEKLFF. The CDR3 DNA is TGTGCCAGCAGCTTAGAATTTACAGGAAATGAAAAACTGTTTTTT.

The gene calls are TRBV6-1 and TRBJ2-7; TRBD2 agrees at 8 bases. This CDR3 region has 11 residues. The germline gives CDR1 MNHNS, CDR2 SASEGT. CDR3 coding DNA: TGTCACACGGGGGGGAGGTACGAGCAGTACTTC. Residues: CHTGGRYEQYF.

The chain combines TRBV7-2 with TRBJ2-7, with D unresolved. The CDR3 is 14 residues long. CDR1 and CDR2 (germline): SGHTA, FQGNSA. The V gene lost 4 bases and the J gene lost 2 bases, with 12 bases spanning the gap. CDR3 bases: TGTGCCAGCAGCTCTCGAACCGCGGCCTACGAGCAGTACTTC. It yields the protein CASSSRTAAYEQYF.

This rearrangement joins TRBV5-6 to TRBJ1-5, with TRBD1 as a possible D gene (5 bases). In germline, CDR1 is SGHDT, CDR2 YYEEEE. V lost 4 bases to trimming and J lost 7 bases, with 21 bases between them. The CDR3 consists of 16 residues. CDR3 loop: CASSPRTRASGQPQHF. The CDR3 DNA reads as TGTGCCAGCAGCCCAAGGACCAGGGCGTCCGGGCAGCCCCAGCATTTT.

This chain connects TRBV15 to TRBJ2-5; TRBD2 agrees at 8 bases. J lost 4 bases, V lost 5 bases, and 12 bases had no gene match. Germline V lookup: CDR1 LNHNV, CDR2 YYDKDF (reference sequence). The CDR3 sequence is 16 residues long. The CDR3 here is CATSGERGLLGETQYF. Written as DNA, the CDR3 is TGTGCCACCAGCGGCGAGCGGGGGCTGTTGGGAGAGACCCAGTACTTC.

The chain recombines TRBV18 with TRBJ2-3; 7 positions match TRBD2. CDR3 size: 13 residues. V shed 6 bases, J shed 5 bases, and the junction held 5 bases outside the gene matches. The germline gives CDR1 KGHSH, CDR2 LQKENI. The CDR3 bases are TGTGCCAGCTCCTGGGAGGGCGGAGATACGCAGTATTTT. It is translated as CASSWEGGDTQYF.

The chain carries TRBV7-2 and TRBJ1-5, with D perhaps TRBD1 (6 bases). The length of the CDR3 is 16 residues. Trimming took 2 bases from V and 10 from J, leaving 21 bases between them. Germline V gene lookup returns CDR1 SGHTA and CDR2 FQGNSA. CDR3 DNA: TGTGCCAGCAGCTTAAACCCAGGGGCCGGGACGGGTCCCCAGCATTTT. This gives the protein CASSLNPGAGTGPQHF.

This clone has just one count. The gene calls are TRBV6-1 and TRBJ1-4; 7 nucleotides match TRBD1. Germline loops: CDR1 MNHNS, CDR2 SASEGT. The CDR3 spans 15 residues. The V and J ends lost 3 bases and 4 bases, in that order; junction bases with no gene match: 5. This CDR3 reads CASSDAGGFNEKLFF. Here the CDR3 DNA reads TGTGCCAGCAGTGATGCAGGGGGTTTTAATGAAAAACTGTTTTTT.

The chain carries TRBV27 and TRBJ2-3, with unresolved D. V gave up 2 bases and J gave up 0 bases, with 6 bases separating them. The CDR3 contains 14 residues. The germline V gene has CDR1 MNHEY and CDR2 SMNVEV (reference sequence). CDR3 in amino acids: CASSLGRSTDTQYF. In DNA, the CDR3 is TGTGCCAGCAGTTTAGGCAGGAGCACAGATACGCAGTATTTT.

The genes are TRBV7-3 and TRBJ1-1, with a weak D call TRBD1 (6 bases). Trimming pared 6 bases from V and 6 bases from J, leaving 17 bases between. Per germline, CDR1 SGHTA and CDR2 FQGTGA. The CDR3 sequence is 14 residues long. In DNA, the CDR3 is TGTGCCAGCAGAGTTGACGGGGGGGCTCCTGAAGCTTTCTTT. It codes for CASRVDGGAPEAFF.

V is TRBV18 and J is TRBJ1-4, with D tentatively TRBD1 (5 bases). CDR3 length equals 16 residues. Trimming stripped 2 bases from V and 3 bases from J, with 13 bases between. The V gene's germline CDR1 is KGHSH and CDR2 LQKENI. The CDR3 coding sequence is TGTGCCAGCTCACCAAGAGGGGCGGGAGCTAATGAAAAACTGTTTTTT. Encoded protein: CASSPRGAGANEKLFF.

The rearrangement joins TRBV9 to TRBJ2-2; 7 nucleotides align to TRBD2. With 0 bases clipped from V and 2 bases from J, the junction kept 4 bases outside the gene matches. The germline gives CDR1 SGDLS, CDR2 YYNGEE. The length of the CDR3 is 16 residues. CDR3 DNA: TGTGCCAGCAGCGTAGTGGCTAGCGGAAACACCGGGGAGCTGTTTTTT. This translates into CASSVVASGNTGELFF.

This clone has a single count. This chain uses TRBV5-1 with TRBJ2-7; the match to TRBD1 covers 9 bases. Trimming took 0 bases from V and 1 from J; bases not matched to a gene: 5. In germline, CDR1 is SGHRS, CDR2 YFSETQ. The CDR3 length is 16 residues. The CDR3 coding sequence is TGCGCCAGCAGCTTGGGCGGGACAGGGCCTTCCTACGAGCAGTACTTC. The encoded protein is CASSLGGTGPSYEQYF.

This chain joins TRBV30 and TRBJ1-2; D perhaps matches TRBD1 (5 bases). The CDR3 runs 14 residues. Trimming removed 3 bases from V and 2 bases from J, with 13 bases in between. Germline V gene lookup returns CDR1 GTSNPN and CDR2 SVGIG (reference sequence). The CDR3, as DNA: TGTGCCTGGAGGTCCAGTGGGGGGAACTATGGCTACACCTTC. Translated, it gives CAWRSSGGNYGYTF. The full variable domain, in which reference TRBV30 and TRBJ1-2 provide the parts outside the CDR3, is SQTIHQWPATLVQPVGSPLSLECTVEGTSNPNLYWYRQAAGRGLQLLFYSVGIGQISSEVPQNLSASRPQDRQFILSSKKLLLSDSGFYLCAWRSSGGNYGYTFGSGTRLTVV.

The chain combines TRBV30 with TRBJ2-7; TRBD1 aligns across 8 bases. CDR3 size: 14 residues. After removal of 0 bases from V and 5 bases from J, the junction contained 6 bases not matched to a gene. Germline CDR1 GTSNPN, CDR2 SVGIG (reference sequence). The chain's CDR3 is CAWSVGTGTHEQYF. The CDR3 DNA is TGTGCCTGGAGTGTAGGGACAGGTACCCACGAGCAGTACTTC. Complete variable domain (other parts from reference TRBV30 and TRBJ2-7): SQTIHQWPATLVQPVGSPLSLECTVEGTSNPNLYWYRQAAGRGLQLLFYSVGIGQISSEVPQNLSASRPQDRQFILSSKKLLLSDSGFYLCAWSVGTGTHEQYFGPGTRLTVT.

This chain uses TRBV6-5 with TRBJ2-5, with 10 bases lining up with TRBD1. The length of the CDR3 is 15 residues. Germline V gene sequence: CDR1 MNHEY, CDR2 SVGAGI. Trimming removed 0 bases from V and 5 bases from J; junction bases left unmatched: 3. CDR3 DNA sequence: TGTGCCAGCAGTTACTCGCGGACAGGGGGGGAGACCCAGTACTTC. Translation gives CASSYSRTGGETQYF.